The source of this T cell receptor (beta chain) is a study of cytomegalovirus exposure and HLA in healthy donors (dated by TCRdb to 2016 to 2017). Some background on the complete study: In an earlier analysis of roughly 500 of the donors, 276 Gb of sequence data and 90 million to 120 million unique TCR beta sequences from about 180 million T cells were reported. An early release covering some 640 HLA-typed donors comprised approximately 300 gigabases of sequencing data and roughly 86 million unique TCR sequences. The genetic ancestry cluster associated with self-reported Caucasian donors included 70% to 85% of the roughly 400 genotyped donors. The study was designed to test whether signatures of past pathogen exposure could be identified by cataloging public T cell receptors. The study profiled the T cell repertoires of 550 to 700 subjects by immunosequencing and related them to cytomegalovirus serostatus. Along with the approximately 600-subject first cohort, a separate validation cohort of 120 different subjects was used. To predict cytomegalovirus infection status, the study brought together high-throughput TCR immunosequencing, statistical association of individual TCRs with disease status, and machine learning. To study patterns of TCR occurrence, a later analysis re-analyzed previously published TCR beta repertoires from several hundred donors and added high-resolution HLA genotyping. In the later analysis, no new phenotypic data were used to find candidate immune exposures; instead, reliance was placed on TCR beta sequences and their occurrence across donors. In an earlier analysis of a few hundred of the donors, high-throughput TCR beta sequencing was used to judge whether each TCR beta V gene segment behaved as functional or pseudogenic. Alongside the repertoire data, information on donor age, sex, ethnicity and CMV serostatus was compiled. A later genetic analysis used genome-wide SNP genotypes for about 55% of the 666 donors, treating that subset as a discovery cohort. All discovery cohort repertoires had been generated using a single sequencing platform. Both class I and class II loci were covered by HLA typing, at four-digit resolution. The number of typed donors differed by locus: about 620-640 for A, B, C, DRB1 and DQB1; roughly 510 for DQA1; fewer than 610 for DPA1; and roughly 490 for DPB1. Four to six DR-DQ haplotypes were handled as single units for association and clustering, since linkage in the cohort was strong. Across approximately 400 genotyped donors of the cohort, an average of roughly 250,000 unique TCR beta nucleotide sequences per donor were sequenced, and 15% to 20% of those sequences were non-productive. What the work shows at the level of the full study, not this receptor alone: A further reported finding was that TCR beta sequences accurately predicted the HLA-A and HLA-B alleles for most subjects in the first cohort. A total of around 150 TCR beta chains were listed by the study as associated with cytomegalovirus. A later analysis associated 15,000 to 20,000 TCR beta sequences with specific HLA alleles at a false discovery rate of 0.05. For the cohort, immune exposure information was limited to CMV serostatus. Broadly in line with IMGT annotations, most TCR beta V segments showed up in productive rearrangements about 87% or about 30% of the time in an earlier analysis of a few hundred of the donors. Compared with the approximately 670-donor mean, donors in an Asian-associated ancestry cluster had fewer N-insertions in productive TCRs, according to a later genetic analysis. In a later analysis, HLA-associated TCR beta chains were found to be more clonally expanded and to have lower generation probabilities than equally common non-associated chains. Some IMGT-functional V segments, including TRBV6-2 and TRBV6-3, could not be told apart with the 87-base-pair reads, so those segments were excluded. The classifier was reported to diagnose cytomegalovirus status with high specificity and sensitivity in both the original and validation cohorts. This cohort had only TCR beta chains sequenced, and the lack of alpha or paired-chain data limited which features could be detected. According to a later analysis, parvovirus B19, influenza, CMV and Epstein-Barr virus appeared linked to several top co-occurrence clusters. Strong co-occurrence of HLA alleles, especially DR and DQ, made assigning TCR associations to individual alleles difficult. While some public TCRs were present in many individuals, most TCR sequences turned up only very rarely across donors. Because HLA typing was missing for some donors at each locus, association tests included only the typed subset. Three of the identified cytomegalovirus-associated TCR beta chains were confirmed in vitro to be specific for cytomegalovirus antigens. Linkage disequilibrium might explain the correlated functional status among segregating V segments, but an unknown experimental factor could not be excluded. Roughly uniform sequencing depth across donors was assumed in presence/absence analyses, although this assumption may not hold. In a later genetic analysis, a missense DCLRE1C variant was associated with V-gene and J-gene trimming of TCR beta chains, and the association was replicated in an independent cohort. According to a later analysis, most CMV-associated TCR beta chains appeared to be HLA-restricted, and the HLA associations seemed to be driven largely by CMV exposure. A later analysis found that TCR association rates varied across HLA loci, with DRB1 alleles showing the most associated TCRs and HLA-C alleles the fewest. It was suggested by the authors that the approach could potentially be generalized to other disease states and immunological phenotypes. A group of highly shared sequence variants was considered likely to be a technical artifact of the sequencing pipeline. Because counts were too low, roughly 17 rarely observed V segments, including chromosome 9 orphons, were left out of the earlier analysis of some 640 of the donors.

The cohort comprised fewer than 750 healthy bone marrow donors. At the time of sampling, all cohort members were nominally healthy, though unrecorded immune exposures were likely present. The donor was CMV seropositive and was included in the group of almost 300 seropositive cohort members. Every donor gave a peripheral blood sample, and the peripheral blood mononuclear cells from that sample were used for TCR beta sequencing. The Qiagen DNeasy Blood Extraction Kit was used to extract genomic DNA from the blood cell samples. The germline V gene encodes CDR1 SGHRS and CDR2 YFSETQ. The CDR3 runs 16 amino acids, cysteine and phenylalanine included. Only the CDR3 region is kept as DNA, spanning 48 bases read in frame from base 1. Germline trimming: 0 bases from V, 5 bases from J; junction bases outside gene matches: 8. Library generation was performed with the immunoSEQ multiplex PCR assay. A mixture of 60 forward primers for TCR Vbeta segments and 13 reverse primers for TCR Jbeta segments was used in the multiplex PCR. A multiplex PCR assay on genomic DNA amplified the CDR3 region of rearranged TCR beta genes. The amplified TCR beta libraries were sequenced on the Illumina HiSeq System as 87-base-pair reads. In the paper's pipeline: Across the 670 or so repertoires, a later analysis counted roughly 84 million unique TCR beta chains, 9 million to 14 million of which were shared by at least two donors. A nearest-neighbor algorithm error-corrected the raw reads and collapsed the reads into unique sequences, merging closely related sequences to remove PCR and sequencing errors. Alignment of CDR3 sequences to IMGT reference sequences was used to assign V, D and J gene segments. For a sequence to be retained, a match of at least six nucleotides was required to both a V gene segment and a J gene segment. Rearrangements were classified as productive when the CDR3 lacked stop codons and remained in frame with V and J, and all other rearrangements were classified as non-productive. CDR3 was defined by IMGT convention, running from the second conserved V-encoded cysteine to the conserved J-encoded phenylalanine. In an earlier analysis of 500 to 650 of the donors, sequences lacking an unambiguous match to a single V gene segment were excluded. An earlier analysis of a few hundred of the donors called V segments functional above 56.7% productive rearrangements and segregating when the between-donor standard deviation exceeded 5%. A statistical classification framework was built for diagnosing cytomegalovirus status from the catalog of TCR beta chain sequences. In a later analysis, TCR nucleotide sequences were compared against IMGT/GENE-DB human TR gene sequences so that V and J genes could be assigned. In a later analysis, CDR3 sequences and most-parsimonious VDJ recombination scenarios were assigned using the TCRdist pipeline. In a later analysis, each TCR beta chain was defined by its CDR3 amino acid sequence together with its V-gene family, and reads lacking a unique V-gene family were excluded. A later analysis removed roughly 590 highly shared, low-generation-probability nucleotide sequences to deal with suspected cross-contamination and a sequencing artifact. For each public chain, a later analysis derived a clonal expansion index from normalized ranks of inferred template counts within each repertoire. Generation probabilities in a later analysis came from a VDJ recombination model fitted to out-of-frame rearrangements, and those results were checked against IGoR. In a later analysis, hypergeometric tests were used to score TCR-TCR, TCR-HLA and TCR-CMV co-occurrence, with a repertoire-size bias correction applied to TCR pairs. False discovery rates were estimated in a later analysis by permuting HLA or CMV assignments 20 times. A later analysis grouped co-occurring TCRs with DBSCAN, adding TCRdist sequence similarity when clustering within HLA-allele-positive subsets. For co-occurrence clustering, repertoires with fewer than 30,000 or more than 120,000 public chains were excluded, along with roughly 5 repertoires with anomalous nucleotide sharing. Not all clones reach the TCRdb copy of this immuneACCESS table, which keeps in-frame sequences only. Checked studies attribute under half of the gap to unresolved V genes and leave the rest unexplained. V and J calls and clone size are those listed in that table; D and trimming were worked out from the DNA. This sample is represented by 150,000 to 200,000 clones; over 70% of them were singletons. The top ten constitute 1% to 1.5% of the sample.

In its sample, this clone was seen a few times. Its binding antigen is unknown. One base away there is no much larger clone; base qualities are not given. This sequence was found in a man between 50 and 59 years old in good health and CMV-seropositive. The rearrangement joined TRBV5-1 to TRBJ2-5, with 9 central nucleotides matching TRBD2. Sequenced: PBMCs. The CDR3 reads CASSLAPLAGLETQYF. The nucleotide sequence reads as follows: TGCGCCAGCAGCTTGGCCCCCCTAGCGGGATTGGAGACCCAGTACTTC.